This section outlines one T cell receptor beta chain sequence together with its context. Its antigen is unknown. The method was immunoSEQ multiplex PCR; TCRdb's version includes in-frame clones alone and lacks a portion of them. Of roughly 300,000 clones listed, 80% to 90% are singletons. Trimming took 3 bases from V and 6 from J, leaving 0 bases between them. CDR1 is DFQATT, CDR2 SNEGSKA, per germline (reference sequence). This CDR3 contains 9 residues. This sample stems from a study of Ad26.COV2.S vaccination and SARS-CoV-2 variants. Points from the study as a whole: Substantial breadth was reported for post-vaccination spike-specific CD8+ and CD4+ T cells. While placebo recipients had lower spike-specific TCR breadth, vaccine recipients had more.

Regarding treatment: around 19 received Ad26.COV2.S at low or high dose, single or two shots; about 5 received placebo; per-sample allocation not given. Specimen acquisition occurred on day 63 following the initial vaccine or placebo injection. An Ad26 vector expressing Wuhan-strain SARS-CoV-2 spike constituted the vaccine. This sample comprised peripheral blood, obtained in a trial of Ad26.COV2.S vaccine versus placebo. The V and J genes are TRBV20-1 and TRBJ2-1; D is undetermined. This sequence was found in a person aged 18 to 59 who received the Ad26.COV2.S COVID-19 vaccine or a placebo. The CDR3 nucleotides read TGCAGTGCTAGCAATGAGCAGTTCTTC. Its translation is CSASNEQFF.